The subject of this entry is one T cell receptor (beta chain). This receptor's antigen is unknown. No base-level quality is on record; no much larger clone is a single base apart. Samples from volunteer blood donors who had recovered from COVID-19 were contributed by a second Seattle source. Each collaborating institution followed its own protocols to collect whole blood in K2EDTA tubes. For TCRbeta analysis, collaborators shipped samples as frozen whole blood, isolated PBMCs, or DNA extracted from either of those sample types. V is cut by 5 bases and J by 3 bases, and the space between the germline ends is 11 bases. CDR1 LNHDA and CDR2 SQIVND are derived from the germline V gene (reference sequence). The CDR3 starts with the cysteine, ends with the phenylalanine, and has 14 residues. The sequence is cut down to CDR3 DNA, 42 bases in frame from base 1. The data were taken from a study of blood T cell repertoires in COVID-19 (dated by TCRdb to 2018 to 2021). Background for the entire study: Samples covering the acute and convalescent phases of COVID-19 were provided by collaborators in the United States, Italy and Spain. The prospective study material was composed of cDNA or gDNA derived from T cells, B-cell-depleted T cells, or PBMCs. Deeply sampled blood TCRbeta repertoires from subjects exposed to, actively infected with, or recovered from COVID-19 were included in the dataset. The repertoires were made available in a free public database intended to serve as a resource for research on the immune response to SARS-CoV-2. Samples came from the ongoing ImmuneRACE study (first 160 participants) plus 1,254 subjects from 6 global collaborators. Sample metadata almost always included a de-identified subject ID, COVID-19 status, age in years and sex. Where HLA class I and class II types were available, the types were taken from metadata supplied by the sample provider, not from assay-based typing. Broad study findings and their caveats: The quantity of clinical and demographic metadata differed by source and by participant and was supplied without curation.

The immunoSEQ Assay, a bias-controlled multiplex PCR, was used to amplify TCRbeta CDR3 regions from genomic DNA. The source study handled its data this way. Nucleated cell counts per sample were estimated from amplification of reference gene primers within the assay. To quantify the absolute abundance of each unique TCRbeta CDR3 rearrangement, sequence reads were collapsed and filtered. Productive Simpson clonality was computed per sample as the square root of Simpson's diversity index over productive rearrangements. Sourced from immuneACCESS, this table was stored by TCRdb with only in-frame sequences that have V and J called. A share of the clones is absent; for the studies checked, an unresolved V gene accounts for under half, and the remainder has no known explanation. V, J and clone size reflect that table, while D and trimming were determined from the DNA. This sample lists 250,000 to 350,000 clones; roughly 87% were detected once. The ten largest clonotypes hold about 2.2% of the sample.

The specimen sequenced was peripheral blood. The sequence was obtained from a woman in her 50s who had recovered from COVID-19. Here the chain combines TRBV19 and TRBJ2-1, and TRBD1 may be the D gene, going by 6 matching bases. The CDR3 amino acid sequence is: CASSGQGFYNEQFF. At the DNA level, the sequence is TGTGCCAGTAGTGGGCAGGGGTTCTACAATGAGCAGTTCTTC.